Presented here are 8 T cell receptor beta chains from one specimen sequenced in a study of blood T cells in healthy people across ages. It was with a sample-barcoded 5' primer and a J-beta primer mix that a second PCR of roughly 6 to 12 cycles was run. TCRdb redid the calling of the 5' RACE reads with MiXCR, one entry per CDR3 protein. The sample lists fewer than 900,000 distinct CDR3 sequences, 30% to 45% occurring once. The sequenced sample was blood. These receptors were obtained from a young man in good health.

This clonotype was recorded a few times. V usage is TRBV5-1 and J usage is TRBJ1-1, with 9 bases matching TRBD1. The CDR3 loop spans 15 amino acids. Germline assignment: CDR1 SGHRS and CDR2 YFSETQ. Trimming cost V 4 bases and J 5 bases; bases outside gene matches: 9. The CDR3 sequence: CASSAGDRAWTEAFF. The CDR3 DNA follows: TGCGCCAGCAGCGCGGGGGACAGGGCGTGGACTGAAGCTTTCTTT.

This chain uses TRBV7-8 with TRBJ2-1, with 8 bases fitting TRBD1. The CDR3 covers 15 residues. Germline CDR1 and CDR2: SGHVS and FQNEAQ. Trimming removed 8 bases from V and 5 bases from J; junction bases left unmatched: 11. The CDR3 is CASQPSRDRNNEQFF. CDR3 nucleotides: TGTGCCAGCCAACCTTCCCGGGACAGGAACAATGAGCAGTTCTTC.

This chain joins TRBV12-3 or TRBV12-4 and TRBJ2-3; 10 bases align to TRBD2. The CDR3 has 15 amino acids. V dropped 4 bases and J dropped 4; count of bases not matched to a gene: 5. This CDR3 reads CASSSSGGLSDTQYF. The CDR3 DNA reads as TGTGCCAGCAGTTCTAGCGGGGGTCTTTCAGATACGCAGTATTTT.

The rearrangement links TRBV20-1 to TRBJ2-7, with 10 positions matching TRBD2. V shed 0 bases, J shed 3 bases, and the junction held 5 bases outside the gene matches. The CDR3 sequence is 15 residues long. Germline CDR1 reads DFQATT; CDR2 reads SNEGSKA (reference sequence). CDR3 coding DNA: TGCAGTGCTAGAGACCCCAGCGGGGGGGACTACGAGCAGTACTTC. Its protein is CSARDPSGGDYEQYF.

This clonotype occurred a few times. This sequence joins TRBV12-3 or TRBV12-4 and TRBJ2-4; 8 bases are shared with TRBD2. V lost 2 bases to trimming and J lost 5 bases; unmatched junction nucleotides: 2. This CDR3 has 14 amino acids. The CDR3 is CASSLRAGENIQYF. DNA for the CDR3: TGTGCCAGCAGTTTAAGAGCGGGGGAAAACATTCAGTACTTC.

This clonotype was seen a few times. The chain has TRBV6-2 or TRBV6-3 and TRBJ2-1; TRBD2 matches at 13 bases. The CDR3 contains 14 residues. Germline V lookup: CDR1 MNHEY, CDR2 SVGEGT. J lost 8 bases, V lost 2 bases, and 0 bases had no gene match. The CDR3: CASSYGLAGDEQFF. In DNA form, the CDR3 reads TGTGCCAGCAGTTACGGACTAGCGGGGGATGAGCAGTTCTTC.

For this clonotype: This may arise from a read error, as a much more abundant clone is one base away. The CDR3 does not close with the conserved phenylalanine or tryptophan, likely indicating a read error. The gene calls are TRBV7-3 and TRBJ2-3; 8 bases are a match to TRBD2. The CDR3 covers 15 residues. With 5 bases clipped from V and 5 bases from J, the junction kept 9 bases outside the gene matches. CDR1 is SGHTA and CDR2 is FQGTGA in the germline V gene. In DNA form, the CDR3 reads TGTGCCAGCAGCCAGGGACTAGGAGAAGAAGATACGCAGTATTTA. The encoded protein is CASSQGLGEEDTQYL.

This clonotype was detected a few times. The chain uses TRBV21-1 and TRBJ2-7. TRBV21-1 is termed a pseudogene. The CDR3 contains 17 residues. CDR3 sequence: CASSKEECVQRQYEQYF. The CDR3 DNA sequence: TGTGCCAGCAGCAAAGAGGAGTGTGTTCAAAGGCAATACGAGCAGTACTTC.